Shown below are 19 T cell receptor beta chains from a single sample sequenced in a study of blood T cell repertoires in COVID-19. Measured with immunoSEQ multiplex PCR; TCRdb has only the in-frame clones, and not every one. This sample has some 290,000 clones, with approximately 87% found just once. The specimen was peripheral blood. These receptors were taken from a man between 60 and 75 years old who had recovered from COVID-19.

This clone was observed a single time. The genes are TRBV19 and TRBJ2-3, with 9 bases matching TRBD2. From germline, CDR1 is LNHDA and CDR2 SQIVND (reference sequence). The CDR3 spans 17 residues. V dropped 4 bases and J dropped 0; count of bases not matched to a gene: 8. The CDR3 DNA reads as TGTGCCAGTAGTAGAGCGGGGGGTACCACTAGCACAGATACGCAGTATTTT. This sequence encodes CASSRAGGTTSTDTQYF.

This chain uses TRBV28 with TRBJ1-5; 8 bases map to TRBD1. The germline V gene has CDR1 MDHEN and CDR2 SYDVKM. V shed 6 bases, J shed 2 bases, and the junction held 6 bases outside the gene matches. The CDR3 covers 15 residues. This CDR3 is CASRRQGSGNQPQHF. CDR3 nucleotides: TGTGCCAGCAGGAGACAGGGGTCCGGCAATCAGCCCCAGCATTTT.

This rearrangement joins TRBV6-5 to TRBJ1-2; no definite D call. The CDR3 extends over 15 amino acids. Trimming removed 4 bases from V and 3 bases from J, with 15 bases in between. CDR1 is MNHEY and CDR2 is SVGAGI in the germline V gene. CDR3 protein: CASSFSGSTYYGYTF. CDR3 DNA sequence: TGTGCCAGCAGTTTTTCAGGCTCCACTTACTATGGCTACACCTTC.

This rearrangement joins TRBV7-8 to TRBJ1-1; 8 nucleotides line up with TRBD1. Germline CDR1 is SGHVS and CDR2 is FQNEAQ. J gave up 8 bases and V 0 bases, and 8 bases lay outside the gene matches. There are 15 residues in the CDR3. The chain's CDR3 is CASSLAGTGLREAFF. The CDR3 DNA is TGTGCCAGCAGCTTAGCCGGGACAGGACTCCGGGAAGCTTTCTTT.

The J gene is TRBJ2-1, the V gene TRBV5-1, with 8 bases aligning to TRBD2. Germline V gene lookup returns CDR1 SGHRS and CDR2 YFSETQ. V was pared by 1 base and J by 5 bases, with 11 bases of the junction left unmatched. The CDR3 has 17 residues. The CDR3 loop reads CASSLFFLGLVDNEQFF. In DNA form, the CDR3 reads TGCGCCAGCAGCTTGTTTTTTTTGGGACTAGTCGACAATGAGCAGTTCTTC.

V gene TRBV6-5 combines with J gene TRBJ2-1; 10 positions agree with TRBD2. Germline trimming cut 8 bases from V and 6 bases from J; bases unmatched to any gene: 10. Germline V gene sequence: CDR1 MNHEY, CDR2 SVGAGI. The length of the CDR3 is 15 residues. The CDR3 spells CASARGGLASNEQFF. In DNA form, the CDR3 reads TGTGCCAGCGCCCGGGGGGGACTAGCGAGCAATGAGCAGTTCTTC.

The genes are TRBV30 and TRBJ1-6; 7 positions match TRBD1. The CDR3 runs 16 residues. V lost 1 base, J lost 3 bases, and 6 bases stayed unmatched. The germline V gene encodes CDR1 GTSNPN and CDR2 SVGIG (reference sequence). In DNA, the CDR3 is TGTGCCTGGAGTGCGGCAGGGGGTATCTATAATTCACCCCTCCACTTT. It encodes CAWSAAGGIYNSPLHF.

CDR3 protein: CASSHRAGGGETQYF. The CDR3 bases are TGTGCCAGCAGCCACCGAGCGGGAGGGGGAGAGACCCAGTACTTC. This chain links TRBV7-2 with TRBJ2-5, with 10 bases aligning to TRBD2. From germline, CDR1 is SGHTA and CDR2 FQGNSA. V lost 5 bases and J lost 4; bases outside the gene matches: 7. There are 15 residues in the CDR3.

The genes are TRBV15 and TRBJ2-5, with 8 bases matching TRBD2. Trimming removed 4 bases from V and 5 bases from J; junction bases left unmatched: 9. From germline, CDR1 is LNHNV and CDR2 YYDKDF (reference sequence). The CDR3 has 15 amino acids. The CDR3 DNA reads as TGTGCCACCAGCAACCCGGAGCGGGGGCGGGAGACCCAGTACTTC. It is translated as CATSNPERGRETQYF.

This chain connects TRBV7-9 to TRBJ2-7; possible D gene TRBD2, 6 bases. CDR1 SEHNR and CDR2 FQNEAQ come from the germline V gene (reference sequence). This CDR3 comprises 13 residues. The V and J ends lost 1 base and 5 bases respectively, with 9 bases between them. The CDR3 region has the DNA TGTGCCAGCAGCTTAGTTTCGGGGGACGAGCAGTACTTC. This codes for CASSLVSGDEQYF.

J is TRBJ2-3 and V is TRBV6-1, with unresolved D. This CDR3 is 17 amino acids long. The germline V gene has CDR1 MNHNS and CDR2 SASEGT. The V and J ends lost 0 bases and 0 bases respectively, with 13 bases between them. CDR3 coding DNA: TGTGCCAGCAGTGAAGCGCAGCGTGTTTCTAGCACAGATACGCAGTATTTT. Encoded protein: CASSEAQRVSSTDTQYF.

In this sample, this clone turned up once. V is TRBV5-4 and J is TRBJ1-1; D ambiguous. CDR1 is SGHNT, CDR2 YYREEE, per germline (reference sequence). The V and J ends lost 0 bases and 2 bases respectively, with 8 bases between them. The CDR3 totals 14 residues. CDR3 in amino acids: CASSLVGRNTEAFF. DNA of the CDR3: TGTGCCAGCAGCTTGGTAGGGAGAAACACTGAAGCTTTCTTT.

This chain links TRBV9 with TRBJ1-6; unclear D gene. The CDR3 covers 16 residues. Germline lookup yields CDR1 SGDLS and CDR2 YYNGEE. Trimming shortened V by 3 bases and J by 5 bases, and 15 bases separated the two germline ends. The chain's CDR3 is CASSALGRADNSPLHF. The CDR3 DNA reads TGTGCCAGCAGCGCCCTCGGGAGGGCCGATAATTCACCCCTCCACTTT.

This sequence joins TRBV6-2 or TRBV6-3 and TRBJ1-5; 7 nucleotides line up with TRBD1. V lost 1 base, J lost 4 bases, and 1 base stayed unmatched. The CDR3 loop spans 14 amino acids. The V gene's germline CDR1 is MNHEY and CDR2 SVGEGT. CDR3 DNA: TGTGCCAGCAGTTACTTGACAGGGAATCAGCCCCAGCATTTT. It is translated as CASSYLTGNQPQHF.

The chain carries TRBV5-1 and TRBJ2-1, with 11 bases identical to TRBD2. CDR1 is SGHRS, CDR2 YFSETQ, per germline. The CDR3 runs to 15 residues. V was clipped by 6 bases and J by 5 bases; unmatched bases: 7. Here the CDR3 DNA reads TGCGCCAGCACTCGTACTAGCGGGGGCCACAATGAGCAGTTCTTC. Amino acids: CASTRTSGGHNEQFF. Filled out from reference TRBV5-1 and TRBJ2-1, the complete variable domain reads KAGVTQTPRYLIKTRGQQVTLSCSPISGHRSVSWYQQTPGQGLQFLFEYFSETQRNKGNFPGRFSGRQFSNSRSEMNVSTLELGDSALYLCASTRTSGGHNEQFFGPGTRLTVL.

This rearrangement joins TRBV30 to TRBJ1-4, with D hard to call. V lost 1 base and J lost 8, with 8 bases in between. Germline V gene lookup returns CDR1 GTSNPN and CDR2 SVGIG (reference sequence). This CDR3 region has 12 residues. The CDR3 DNA follows: TGTGCCTGGAGTGGTTTGGGCGAAAAACTGTTTTTT. It codes for CAWSGLGEKLFF.

V usage is TRBV9 and J usage is TRBJ1-1; D remains ambiguous. The length of the CDR3 is 14 residues. CDR1 and CDR2 from the germline V gene are SGDLS and YYNGEE. Trimming pared 3 bases from V and 0 bases from J, leaving 9 bases between. The CDR3 reads CASSATAVNTEAFF. The CDR3 DNA reads as TGTGCCAGCAGCGCCACGGCGGTGAACACTGAAGCTTTCTTT.

The V call is TRBV30, the J call TRBJ1-4, with 11 bases identical to TRBD1. The V and J ends lost 2 bases and 5 bases, in that order; junction bases with no gene match: 7. The CDR3 spans 16 residues. Germline assignment: CDR1 GTSNPN and CDR2 SVGIG (reference sequence). The CDR3 bases are TGTGCCTGGAGTCCAGACCGGACAGGGGGCAATGAAAAACTGTTTTTT. It is translated as CAWSPDRTGGNEKLFF.

V and J are TRBV30 and TRBJ1-2; 9 bases are shared with TRBD1. Germline CDR1 reads GTSNPN; CDR2 reads SVGIG (reference sequence). V trimming: 3 bases; J trimming: 12 bases; junction bases outside the gene matches: 17. The CDR3 covers 15 residues. The CDR3 loop reads CAWRGQGLLSWGDTF. CDR3 in DNA: TGTGCCTGGAGGGGACAGGGTTTACTTTCCTGGGGGGACACCTTC. Supplemented by reference TRBV30 and TRBJ1-2, the full variable domain reads SQTIHQWPATLVQPVGSPLSLECTVEGTSNPNLYWYRQAAGRGLQLLFYSVGIGQISSEVPQNLSASRPQDRQFILSSKKLLLSDSGFYLCAWRGQGLLSWGDTFGSGTRLTVV.